The following is a TCR beta chain sequence with its context. Its antigen is as yet unknown. 13 Jbeta primers and 60 Vbeta primers were used for the PCR. Assay used: immunoSEQ multiplex PCR; TCRdb lists only in-frame clones, some missing. This listing includes fewer than 200,000 clones. These data originate in a study of cytomegalovirus exposure and HLA in healthy donors. Study findings and constraints: For TCR beta chains, V- and J-gene trimming was later linked to a missense DCLRE1C variant. In an earlier analysis, about 87% or about 30%: the productive usage of most TCR beta V segments. Later analysis indicated greater clonal expansion among HLA-associated TCR beta chains than among equally common other chains. Among donors in an Asian-associated ancestry cluster, a later analysis reportedly found fewer N-insertions than the roughly 700-donor mean.

Germline lookup yields CDR1 SQVTM and CDR2 ANQGSEA. This CDR3 is 13 amino acids long. The J segment lost 6 bases and the V segment lost 4 bases, leaving 9 bases of the junction unmatched. Sequenced input: PBMCs. The rearrangement links TRBV29-1 to TRBJ2-7; 7 bases agree with TRBD2. This clonotype was obtained from a woman aged 55-69 years in good health and CMV-seronegative. This CDR3 reads CSVGGQGLREQYF. The CDR3 bases are TGCAGCGTTGGTGGGCAGGGACTACGCGAGCAGTACTTC.